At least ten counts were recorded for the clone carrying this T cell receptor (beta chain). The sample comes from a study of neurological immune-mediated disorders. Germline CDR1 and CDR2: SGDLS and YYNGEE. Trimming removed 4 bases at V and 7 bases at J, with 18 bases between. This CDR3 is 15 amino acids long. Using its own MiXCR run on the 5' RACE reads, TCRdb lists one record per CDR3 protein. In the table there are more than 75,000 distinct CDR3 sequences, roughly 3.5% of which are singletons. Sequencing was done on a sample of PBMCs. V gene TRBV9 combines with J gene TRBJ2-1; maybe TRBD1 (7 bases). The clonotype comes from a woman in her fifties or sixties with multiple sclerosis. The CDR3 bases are TGTGCCAGCAGCTTCCCTGCAGGGGGGATGAATGAGCAGTTCTTC. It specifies CASSFPAGGMNEQFF.